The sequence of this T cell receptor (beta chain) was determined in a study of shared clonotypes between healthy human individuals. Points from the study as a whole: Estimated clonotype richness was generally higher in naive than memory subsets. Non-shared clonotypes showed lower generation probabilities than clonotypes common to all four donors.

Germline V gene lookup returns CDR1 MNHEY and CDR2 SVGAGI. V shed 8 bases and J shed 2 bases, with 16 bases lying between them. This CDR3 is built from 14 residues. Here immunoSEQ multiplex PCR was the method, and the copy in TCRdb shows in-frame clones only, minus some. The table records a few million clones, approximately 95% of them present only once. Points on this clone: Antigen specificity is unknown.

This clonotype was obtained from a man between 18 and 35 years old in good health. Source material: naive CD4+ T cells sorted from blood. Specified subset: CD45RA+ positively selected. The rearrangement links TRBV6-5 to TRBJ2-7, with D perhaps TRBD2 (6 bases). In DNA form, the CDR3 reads TGTGCCAGCGGTTTTCTCCGGGGGACCTACGAGCAGTACTTC. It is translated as CASGFLRGTYEQYF.